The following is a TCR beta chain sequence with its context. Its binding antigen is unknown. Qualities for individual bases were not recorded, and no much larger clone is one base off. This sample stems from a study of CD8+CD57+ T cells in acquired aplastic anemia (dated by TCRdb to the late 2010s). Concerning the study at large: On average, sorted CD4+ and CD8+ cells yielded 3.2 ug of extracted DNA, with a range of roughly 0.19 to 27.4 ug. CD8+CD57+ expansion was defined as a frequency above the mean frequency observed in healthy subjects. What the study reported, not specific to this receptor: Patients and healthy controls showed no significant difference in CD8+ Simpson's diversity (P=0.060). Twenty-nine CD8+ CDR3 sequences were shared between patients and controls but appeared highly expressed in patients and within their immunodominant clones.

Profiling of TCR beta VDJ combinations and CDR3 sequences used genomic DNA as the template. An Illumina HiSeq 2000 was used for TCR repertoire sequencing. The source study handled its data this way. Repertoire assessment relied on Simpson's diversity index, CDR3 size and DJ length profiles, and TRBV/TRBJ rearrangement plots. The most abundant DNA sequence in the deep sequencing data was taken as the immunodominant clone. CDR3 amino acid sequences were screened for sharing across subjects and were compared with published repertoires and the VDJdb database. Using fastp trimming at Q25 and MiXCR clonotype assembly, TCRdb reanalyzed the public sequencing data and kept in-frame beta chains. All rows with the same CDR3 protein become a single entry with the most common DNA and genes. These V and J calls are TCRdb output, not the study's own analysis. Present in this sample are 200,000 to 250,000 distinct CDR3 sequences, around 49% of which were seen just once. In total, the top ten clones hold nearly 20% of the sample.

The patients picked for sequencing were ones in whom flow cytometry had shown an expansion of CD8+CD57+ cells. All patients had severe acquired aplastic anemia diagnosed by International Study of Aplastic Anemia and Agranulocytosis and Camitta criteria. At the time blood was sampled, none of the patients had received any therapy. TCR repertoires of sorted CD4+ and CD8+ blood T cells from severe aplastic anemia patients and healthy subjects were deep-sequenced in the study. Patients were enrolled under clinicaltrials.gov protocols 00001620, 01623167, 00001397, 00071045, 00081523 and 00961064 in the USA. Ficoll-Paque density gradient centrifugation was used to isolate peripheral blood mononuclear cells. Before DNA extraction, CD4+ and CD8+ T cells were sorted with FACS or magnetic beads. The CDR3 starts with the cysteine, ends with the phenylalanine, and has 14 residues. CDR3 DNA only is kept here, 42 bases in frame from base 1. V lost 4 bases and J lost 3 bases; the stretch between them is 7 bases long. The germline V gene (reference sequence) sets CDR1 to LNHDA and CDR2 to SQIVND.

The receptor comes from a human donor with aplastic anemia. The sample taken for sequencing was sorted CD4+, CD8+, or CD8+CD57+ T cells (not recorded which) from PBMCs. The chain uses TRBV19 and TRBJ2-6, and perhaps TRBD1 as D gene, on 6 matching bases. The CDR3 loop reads CASSRDIGANVLTF. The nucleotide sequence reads TGTGCCAGTAGTAGGGACATTGGGGCCAACGTCCTGACTTTC.